The T cell receptor (beta chain) under discussion was sequenced for a study of CD8 T cells in ankylosing spondylitis. Study observations and caveats: A TCR beta motif made of fewer than ten highly homologous variants seemed typical of ankylosing spondylitis blood.

The V end was cut by 5 bases, the J end by 10 bases, with 18 bases between. CDR3 size: 14 residues. In germline, CDR1 is SGHAT, CDR2 FQNNGV. Concerning this clonotype: Its antigen is as yet unknown.

TCRdb ran MiXCR on the 5' RACE reads and lists one entry per CDR3 protein. The sample has fewer than 400,000 distinct CDR3 sequences; under 25% are singletons. Sequencing was carried out using blood, either unsorted or a sorted T cell fraction (not recorded which). This TCR came from a male donor with ankylosing spondylitis. V gene TRBV11-2 combines with J gene TRBJ1-5, with a weak D call TRBD1 (6 bases). CDR3 in amino acids: CASSPDRWSGPQHF. Here the CDR3 DNA reads TGTGCCAGCAGCCCCGACAGGTGGTCGGGTCCCCAGCATTTT.